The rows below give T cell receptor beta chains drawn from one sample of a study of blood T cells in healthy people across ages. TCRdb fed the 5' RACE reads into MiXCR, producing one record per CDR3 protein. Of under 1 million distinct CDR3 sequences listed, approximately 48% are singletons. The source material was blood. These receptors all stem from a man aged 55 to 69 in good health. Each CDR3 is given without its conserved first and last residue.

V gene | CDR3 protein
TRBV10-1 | ATRAAF
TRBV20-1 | SAREPGTPQY
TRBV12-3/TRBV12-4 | ASSLVGRGGNNSPLH
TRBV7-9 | ASSGLAVYGYT
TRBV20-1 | SAGVSDTQY
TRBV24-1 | ATSDDRGEQF
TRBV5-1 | ASSLGADSYNEQF
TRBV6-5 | ASSSTLGTQY
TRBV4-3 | ASKRGEGNEKLF
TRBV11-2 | ASSPIGIAGANEQF
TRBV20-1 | SARAPYGTGRNEQF
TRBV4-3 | ASSQDLWDRGSISSYNSPLH
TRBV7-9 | ASSPGTGFYNSPLH
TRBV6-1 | ASSDRGLAATRTEQY
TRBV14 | ASSQRGPTNTDTQY
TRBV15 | ATSSTRGPTENQPQH
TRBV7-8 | ASSPGLSYNSPLH
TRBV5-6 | ASSGGRIATNEKLF
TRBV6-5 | ASRTTSGVYEQY
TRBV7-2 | ASRRLAGGREQY
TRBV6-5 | ASRRLAYNEQF
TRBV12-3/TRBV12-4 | ASSYRRDSFSGQY
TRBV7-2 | ASSVDSYYGYT
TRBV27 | ASIATGALNYGYT
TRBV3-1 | ASSQAGARTEAF
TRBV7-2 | ASSPIPSGGADTQY
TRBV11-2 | ASSLVGTGVGTEAF
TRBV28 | ASSTTLETQY
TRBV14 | ASSQELSDTQY
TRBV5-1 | ASSSGGDKAGEQY
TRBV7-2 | ASSTTITSGNEQF
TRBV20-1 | SARSHGSGYEKLF
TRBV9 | ASSPPGQPTDTQY
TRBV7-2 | ASSLTSFQETQY
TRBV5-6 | ASSARWLPRSDTQY
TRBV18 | ASSPRTTRGTYEQY
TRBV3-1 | ASSPSYGTGELF
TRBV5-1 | ASSRTRDSPLH
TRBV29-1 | SVGQGGNSYEQY
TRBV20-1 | SARETGLRGYT
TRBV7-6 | ASSLGSSGGPYEQY
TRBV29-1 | SATGGTGGLYEQY
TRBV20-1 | NARDTSGGGNEQF
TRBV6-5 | ASFGRTTDTQY
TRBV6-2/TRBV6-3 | ASSSVF
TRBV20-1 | SARGRTSLSTDTQY
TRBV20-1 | SAGGILETQY
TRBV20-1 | SAPRPGGIQETQY
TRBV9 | ASSVGSGSYEQY
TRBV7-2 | ASSLVSGIGDEQY